The sequence of this T cell receptor (beta chain) was determined in a study of shared clonotypes between healthy human individuals. TCRdb's table, derived via immunoSEQ multiplex PCR, lists solely in-frame clones and lacks some. The sample holds around 1.1 million clones, 75% to 85% seen once. The sequencing input was memory CD4+ T cells from PBMCs. The subset was: CD45RA-negative fraction. The TCR was taken from a young man in good health. Some clones in this sample may be carry-over from other donors' samples.

The CDR3 loop is CASSVGPVRSYQETQYF. The CDR3 coding sequence is TGTGCCAGCAGCGTAGGCCCAGTTCGTTCGTATCAAGAGACCCAGTACTTC. The chain couples TRBV9 to TRBJ2-5; D not certain. This CDR3 is built from 17 residues. V was trimmed by 0 bases and J by 2 bases, leaving 17 bases between them. The germline CDR1 and CDR2 sequences are SGDLS and YYNGEE.